This passage covers 18 T cell receptor beta chains from one sample sequenced in a study of CD8 T cells in ankylosing spondylitis. Findings of the study overall: Made up of about eight highly homologous variants, a TCR beta motif appeared characteristic of ankylosing spondylitis blood.

Their recognized antigens are unknown. TCRdb passed the 5' RACE reads through MiXCR, listing each CDR3 protein once. Among around 140,000 distinct CDR3 sequences listed, 17% were seen once. The specimen was blood, either unsorted or a sorted T cell fraction (not recorded which). These TCRs come from a male donor with ankylosing spondylitis.

In its sample, this clonotype was seen many times. The chain employs TRBV28 and TRBJ2-7, with D possibly matching TRBD2 (5 bases). CDR3 length: 13 residues. Germline-derived CDR1 and CDR2 are MDHEN and SYDVKM. V lost 7 bases and J 2 bases, leaving 12 bases between the germline ends. This CDR3 is CASISADAYEQYF. CDR3 DNA: TGTGCCAGCATTTCAGCGGACGCCTACGAGCAGTACTTC. Full variable domain (outside the CDR3, taken from reference TRBV28 and TRBJ2-7): DVKVTQSSRYLVKRTGEKVFLECVQDMDHENMFWYRQDPGLGLRLIYFSYDVKMKEKGDIPEGYSVSREKKERFSLILESASTNQTSMYLCASISADAYEQYFGPGTRLTVT.

This clonotype has ten or more counts. V is TRBV20-1 and J is TRBJ2-6; D not resolved. The CDR3 consists of 19 residues. Germline lookup yields CDR1 DFQATT and CDR2 SNEGSKA (reference sequence). With 3 bases removed from V and 0 bases from J, the gap between germline ends came to 21 bases. Here the CDR3 reads CSASVSPGTPSSGANVLTF. CDR3 in DNA: TGCAGTGCTAGTGTTTCGCCCGGAACCCCGAGCTCTGGGGCCAACGTCCTGACTTTC.

The V call is TRBV6-2 or TRBV6-3, the J call TRBJ2-1; D gene ambiguous. V shed 7 bases and J shed 3 bases, with 13 bases lying between them. The CDR3 consists of 14 residues. The germline V gene has CDR1 MNHEY and CDR2 SVGEGT. The CDR3 DNA is TGTGCCAGCACATGGCCAATGGTCTACAATGAGCAGTTCTTC. It translates to CASTWPMVYNEQFF.

Only a few counts were recorded for this clonotype. At one of its ends the junction is not consistent with the germline gene, which may arise from a read error. The chain is built from TRBV5-1 and TRBJ2-7, with TRBD2 identical over 7 bases. Germline V lookup: CDR1 SGHRS, CDR2 YFSETQ. The CDR3 covers 17 residues. CDR3 DNA: TGCGCCAGCAGTTTGGGAGTGTGGCGGGAGCCCATAAACGAGCAGTACTTC. It translates to CASSLGVWREPINEQYF.

The chain employs TRBV27 and TRBJ1-2; D uncertain. There are 13 residues in the CDR3. Between the trimmed V and J ends, which lost 6 bases and 8 bases, there was a span of 16 bases. CDR1 and CDR2 from the germline V gene are MNHEY and SMNVEV (reference sequence). CDR3 nucleotide sequence: TGTGCCAGCAGGCTGGGCCTCCGCAGCGGCTACACCTTC. Its translation is CASRLGLRSGYTF.

The table lists this clonotype with many counts. An end of the junction does not agree with germline; a read error may underlie this. The rearrangement links TRBV7-9 to TRBJ2-7, with D perhaps matching TRBD1 (6 bases). The V gene's germline CDR1 is SEHNR and CDR2 FQNEAQ (reference sequence). The CDR3 is 12 residues long. The CDR3 DNA sequence: TGCGCCAGCAGCCAAGGGGGCTACGAGCAGTACTTC. Translated, it gives CASSQGGYEQYF.

The rearrangement links TRBV28 to TRBJ2-3; D is possibly TRBD2 (6 bases). Germline V gives CDR1 MDHEN, CDR2 SYDVKM. The CDR3 totals 15 residues. The V end lost 1 base, the J end lost 4 bases, and 12 bases lay between the germline ends. The CDR3 here is CASSLFQGGADTQYF. CDR3 nucleotide sequence: TGTGCCAGCAGTTTATTTCAGGGAGGTGCAGATACGCAGTATTTT.

This clonotype has a handful of counts. CDR3 region: CASSYYEGGGTGELFF. As DNA, the CDR3 is TGTGCCAGCAGTTACTACGAGGGGGGCGGGACCGGGGAGCTGTTTTTT. The chain joins TRBV6-5 to TRBJ2-2; D could derive from TRBD1 or TRBD2 (6 bases each). Germline-derived CDR1 and CDR2 are MNHEY and SVGAGI. The CDR3 spans 16 residues. V was cut by 1 base and J by 5 bases, with 14 bases left in between.

The chain couples TRBV4-1 to TRBJ2-1, with TRBD2 matching 12 bases. The CDR3 sequence is 16 residues long. V lost 0 bases and J lost 6; bases outside the gene matches: 3. Germline lookup yields CDR1 MGHRA and CDR2 YSYEKL. The CDR3 coding sequence is TGCGCCAGCAGCCAAGAAGGACTAGCGGGACTCAATGAGCAGTTCTTC. Its protein product is CASSQEGLAGLNEQFF.

This chain connects TRBV4-1 to TRBJ2-2, with D perhaps TRBD1 (7 bases). The CDR3 consists of 15 residues. Trimming removed 3 bases from V and 7 bases from J, with 15 bases in between. Germline CDR1 MGHRA, CDR2 YSYEKL. CDR3 amino acids: CASSQEGQKNGELFF. The CDR3 bases are TGCGCCAGCAGCCAGGAGGGACAGAAGAACGGGGAGCTGTTTTTT.

This chain uses TRBV21-1 with TRBJ2-5; the table's D gene call, TRBD1, was not cross checked with the DNA. TRBV21-1 counts as a pseudogene. This CDR3 comprises 15 residues. CDR3 coding DNA: TGTGCCAGCAGCGGCCGGGACAGGGGTAAAGAGACCCAGTACTTC. Residues: CASSGRDRGKETQYF.

The genes are TRBV4-3 and TRBJ2-1; 7 bases map to TRBD2. Trimming removed 0 bases from V and 3 bases from J; junction bases left unmatched: 5. The CDR3 contains 16 residues. Germline-derived CDR1 and CDR2 are LGHNA and YSLEER. The CDR3: CASSQEAGRLYNEQFF. CDR3 DNA sequence: TGCGCCAGCAGCCAAGAAGCGGGACGTCTCTACAATGAGCAGTTCTTC.

This clonotype was detected only a few times. The V gene is TRBV5-5, the J gene TRBJ2-3, with 11 positions matching TRBD2. Germline CDR1 SGHKS, CDR2 YYEKEE (reference sequence). Trimming removed 4 bases from V and 2 bases from J; junction bases left unmatched: 3. The CDR3 loop spans 15 amino acids. CDR3 nucleotide sequence: TGTGCCAGCAGCATAGCGGGAGGGAACACAGATACGCAGTATTTT. It codes for CASSIAGGNTDTQYF.

The chain carries TRBV11-3 and TRBJ2-1; no definite D call. The V end lost 5 bases, the J end lost 4 bases, and 18 bases lay between the germline ends. Per germline, CDR1 SGHNT and CDR2 YENEEA. The CDR3 has 16 amino acids. For the CDR3, the DNA is TGTGCCAGCAGCCCCACCTTTGGGGTGGTGTACAATGAGCAGTTCTTC. Protein: CASSPTFGVVYNEQFF.

V gene TRBV4-1 combines with J gene TRBJ2-6, with 7 positions matching TRBD1. The CDR3 loop spans 18 amino acids. From germline, CDR1 is MGHRA and CDR2 YSYEKL. The J segment lost 1 base and the V segment lost 0 bases, leaving 6 bases of the junction unmatched. The CDR3 nucleotides are TGCGCCAGCAGCCAAGATTGGGCCAGGGGGTCTGGGGCCAACGTCCTGACTTTC. The encoded protein is CASSQDWARGSGANVLTF.

This clonotype was recorded at least ten times. This sequence joins TRBV2 and TRBJ2-2; a weak D match, TRBD1 (6 bases). Germline assignment: CDR1 SNHLY and CDR2 FYNNEI. Trimming took off 3 bases at V and 7 bases at J, with 15 bases between the two ends. The CDR3 is 15 amino acids. The CDR3 sequence is CASSEGAASVGELFF. The CDR3 nucleotides read TGTGCCAGCAGTGAGGGGGCAGCTTCGGTCGGGGAGCTGTTTTTT.

The CDR3 loop is CASSSPAPRGDTEAFF. The CDR3 bases are TGTGCCAGCAGTTCCCCAGCCCCGCGGGGGGACACTGAAGCTTTCTTT. The chain is built from TRBV6-2 or TRBV6-3 and TRBJ1-1; D is perhaps TRBD1 (5 bases). This CDR3 has 16 amino acids. Per the germline V gene, CDR1 is MNHEY and CDR2 is SVGEGT. V was clipped by 4 bases and J by 3 bases, with 18 bases between them.

The chain couples TRBV27 to TRBJ2-1; 16 nucleotides match TRBD2. V was clipped by 6 bases and J by 9 bases; unmatched bases: 8. The germline gives CDR1 MNHEY, CDR2 SMNVEV (reference sequence). CDR3 length: 16 amino acids. DNA for the CDR3: TGTGCCAGCAGAGGGACTAGCGGGAGGGGGTTCCCTGAGCAGTTCTTC. This codes for CASRGTSGRGFPEQFF.